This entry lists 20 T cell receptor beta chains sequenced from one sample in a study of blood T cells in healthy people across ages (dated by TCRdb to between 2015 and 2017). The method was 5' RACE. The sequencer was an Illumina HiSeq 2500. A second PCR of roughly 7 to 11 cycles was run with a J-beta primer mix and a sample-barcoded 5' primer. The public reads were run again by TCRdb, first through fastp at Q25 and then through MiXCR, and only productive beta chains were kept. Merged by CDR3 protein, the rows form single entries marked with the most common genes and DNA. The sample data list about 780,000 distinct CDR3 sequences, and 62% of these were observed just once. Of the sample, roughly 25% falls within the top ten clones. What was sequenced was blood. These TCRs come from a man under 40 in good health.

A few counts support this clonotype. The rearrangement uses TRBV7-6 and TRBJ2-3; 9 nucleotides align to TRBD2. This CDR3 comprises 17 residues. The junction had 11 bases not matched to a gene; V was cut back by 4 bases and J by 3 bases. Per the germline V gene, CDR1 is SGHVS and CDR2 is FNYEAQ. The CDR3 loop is CASSSRPAGGPTDTQYF. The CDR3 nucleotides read TGTGCCAGCAGCTCTCGACCTGCGGGGGGGCCGACAGATACGCAGTATTTT.

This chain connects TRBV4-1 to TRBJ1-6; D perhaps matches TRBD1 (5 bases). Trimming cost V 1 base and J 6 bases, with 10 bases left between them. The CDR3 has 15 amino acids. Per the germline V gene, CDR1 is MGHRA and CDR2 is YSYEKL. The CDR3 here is CASSQARQGNSPLHF. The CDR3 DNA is TGCGCCAGCAGCCAAGCGCGTCAGGGTAATTCACCCCTCCACTTT.

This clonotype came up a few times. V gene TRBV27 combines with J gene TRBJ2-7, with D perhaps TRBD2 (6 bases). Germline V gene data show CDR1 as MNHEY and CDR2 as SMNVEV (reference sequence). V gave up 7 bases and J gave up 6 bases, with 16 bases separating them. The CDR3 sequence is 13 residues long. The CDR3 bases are TGTGCCAGCACCCCGGAGGGGTTCGGCGAGCAGTACTTC. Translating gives CASTPEGFGEQYF.

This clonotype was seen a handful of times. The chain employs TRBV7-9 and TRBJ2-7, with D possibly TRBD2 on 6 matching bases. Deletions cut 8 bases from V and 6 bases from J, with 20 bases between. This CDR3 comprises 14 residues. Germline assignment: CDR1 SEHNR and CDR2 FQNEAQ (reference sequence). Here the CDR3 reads CASRPRGEGGEQYF. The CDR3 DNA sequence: TGTGCCAGCCGACCTAGGGGAGAGGGAGGCGAGCAGTACTTC.

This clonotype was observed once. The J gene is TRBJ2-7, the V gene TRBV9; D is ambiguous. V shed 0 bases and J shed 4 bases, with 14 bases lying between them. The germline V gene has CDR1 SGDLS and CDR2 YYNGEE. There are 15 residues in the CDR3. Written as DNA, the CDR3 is TGTGCCAGCAGCGTAGGGCCGGAATTGTCTTACGAGCAGTACTTC. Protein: CASSVGPELSYEQYF.

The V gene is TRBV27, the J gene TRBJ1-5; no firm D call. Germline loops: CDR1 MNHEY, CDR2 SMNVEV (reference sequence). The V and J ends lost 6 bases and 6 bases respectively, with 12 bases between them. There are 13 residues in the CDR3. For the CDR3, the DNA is TGTGCCAGCAGCCTCGGCCCGAGTCAGCCCCAGCATTTT. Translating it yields CASSLGPSQPQHF.

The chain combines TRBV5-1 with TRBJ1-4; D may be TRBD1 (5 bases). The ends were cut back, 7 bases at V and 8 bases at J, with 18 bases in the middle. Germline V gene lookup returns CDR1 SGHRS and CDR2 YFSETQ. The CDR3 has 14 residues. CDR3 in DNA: TGCGCCAGCCAAGGTGGCGGGGGAGAGGAAAAACTGTTTTTT. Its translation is CASQGGGGEEKLFF.

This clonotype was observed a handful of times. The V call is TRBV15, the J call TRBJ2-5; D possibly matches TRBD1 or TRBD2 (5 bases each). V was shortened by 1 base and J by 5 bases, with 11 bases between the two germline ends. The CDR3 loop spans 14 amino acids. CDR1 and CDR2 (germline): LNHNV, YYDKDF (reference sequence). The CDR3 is CATSRAGTQETQYF. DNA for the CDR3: TGTGCCACCAGCAGAGCCGGGACCCAGGAGACCCAGTACTTC.

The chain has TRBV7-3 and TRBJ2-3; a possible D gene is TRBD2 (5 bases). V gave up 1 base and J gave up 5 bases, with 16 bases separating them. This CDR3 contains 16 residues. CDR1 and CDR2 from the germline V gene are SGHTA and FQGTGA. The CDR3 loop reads CASSLNRGRAGDTQYF. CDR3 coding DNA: TGTGCCAGCAGCTTAAATCGGGGTCGAGCTGGAGATACGCAGTATTTT.

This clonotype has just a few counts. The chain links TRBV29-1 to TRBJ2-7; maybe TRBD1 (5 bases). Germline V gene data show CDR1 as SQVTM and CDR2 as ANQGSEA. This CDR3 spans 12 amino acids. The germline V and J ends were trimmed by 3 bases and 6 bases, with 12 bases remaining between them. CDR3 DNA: TGCAGCGTTGAGGGCTTTAGGGGCGAGCAGTACTTC. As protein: CSVEGFRGEQYF.

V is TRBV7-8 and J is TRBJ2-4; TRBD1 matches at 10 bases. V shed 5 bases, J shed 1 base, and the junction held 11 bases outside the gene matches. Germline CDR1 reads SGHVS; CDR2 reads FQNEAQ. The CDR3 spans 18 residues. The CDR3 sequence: CASSRPVPGQGAKNIQYF. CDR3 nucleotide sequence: TGTGCCAGCAGCAGACCAGTACCGGGACAGGGGGCCAAAAACATTCAGTACTTC. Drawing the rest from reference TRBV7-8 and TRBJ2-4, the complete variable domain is GAGVSQSPRYKVAKRGQDVALRCDPISGHVSLFWYQQALGQGPEFLTYFQNEAQLDKSGLPSDRFFAERPEGSVSTLKIQRTQQEDSAVYLCASSRPVPGQGAKNIQYFGAGTRLSVL.

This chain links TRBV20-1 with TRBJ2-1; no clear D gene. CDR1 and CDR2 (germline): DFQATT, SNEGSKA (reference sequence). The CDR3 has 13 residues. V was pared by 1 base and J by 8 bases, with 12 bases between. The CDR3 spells CSARGAPGDEQFF. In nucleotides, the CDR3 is TGCAGTGCTAGAGGAGCACCCGGAGATGAGCAGTTCTTC.

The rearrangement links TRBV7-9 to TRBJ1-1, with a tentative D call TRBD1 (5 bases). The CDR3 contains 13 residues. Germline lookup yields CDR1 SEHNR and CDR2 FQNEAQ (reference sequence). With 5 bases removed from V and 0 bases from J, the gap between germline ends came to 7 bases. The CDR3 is CASSRQMNTEAFF. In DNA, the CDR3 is TGTGCCAGCAGCCGACAGATGAACACTGAAGCTTTCTTT.

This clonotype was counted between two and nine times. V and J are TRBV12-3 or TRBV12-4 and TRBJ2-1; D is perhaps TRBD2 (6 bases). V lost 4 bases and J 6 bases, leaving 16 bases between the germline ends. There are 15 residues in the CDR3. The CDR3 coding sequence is TGTGCCAGCAGTTGGCGTAGGGACTCGGGCAATGAGCAGTTCTTC. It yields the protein CASSWRRDSGNEQFF.

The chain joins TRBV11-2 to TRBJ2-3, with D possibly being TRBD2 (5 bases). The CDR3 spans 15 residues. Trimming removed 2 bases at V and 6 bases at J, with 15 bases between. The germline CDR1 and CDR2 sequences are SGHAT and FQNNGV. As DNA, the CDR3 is TGTGCCAGCAGCTTATTAGGTCTCCGGAGGGATACGCAGTATTTT. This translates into CASSLLGLRRDTQYF.

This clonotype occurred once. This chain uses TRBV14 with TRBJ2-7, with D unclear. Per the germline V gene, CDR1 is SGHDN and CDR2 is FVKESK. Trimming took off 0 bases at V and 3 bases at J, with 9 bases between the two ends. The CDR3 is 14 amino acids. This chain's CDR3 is CASSQDVSFYEQYF. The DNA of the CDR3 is TGTGCCAGCAGCCAAGATGTCAGCTTCTACGAGCAGTACTTC.

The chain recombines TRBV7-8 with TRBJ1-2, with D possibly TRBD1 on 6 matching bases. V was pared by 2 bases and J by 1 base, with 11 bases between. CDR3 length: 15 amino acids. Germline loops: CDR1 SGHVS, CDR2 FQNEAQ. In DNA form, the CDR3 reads TGTGCCAGCAGCTTAAAAGGACAGTATAACTATGGCTACACCTTC. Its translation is CASSLKGQYNYGYTF.

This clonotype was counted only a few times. The CDR3 DNA reads as TGCAGTGCCGGGACAGGGGGCTCCTACGAGCAGTACTTC. Translation gives CSAGTGGSYEQYF. This rearrangement joins TRBV20-1 to TRBJ2-7, with TRBD1 identical over 11 bases. Per germline, CDR1 DFQATT and CDR2 SNEGSKA (reference sequence). The CDR3 consists of 13 residues. V shed 6 bases, J shed 0 bases, and the junction held 1 base outside the gene matches.

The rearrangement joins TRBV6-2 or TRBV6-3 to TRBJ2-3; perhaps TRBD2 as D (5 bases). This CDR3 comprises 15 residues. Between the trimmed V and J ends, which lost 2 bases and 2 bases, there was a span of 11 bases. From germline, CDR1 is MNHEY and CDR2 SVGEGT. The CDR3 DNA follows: TGTGCCAGCAGTTACCTTGGACTCGACACAGATACGCAGTATTTT. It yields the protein CASSYLGLDTDTQYF.

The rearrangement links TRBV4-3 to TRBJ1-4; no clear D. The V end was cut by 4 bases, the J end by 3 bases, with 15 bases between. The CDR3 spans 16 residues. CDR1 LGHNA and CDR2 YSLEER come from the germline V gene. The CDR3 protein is CASSPTDLAANEKLFF. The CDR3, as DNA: TGCGCCAGCAGCCCCACGGACCTGGCAGCTAATGAAAAACTGTTTTTT.